The rows below give T cell receptor beta chains drawn from one sample of a study of beta chain features in type 1 diabetes. Profiled with immunoSEQ multiplex PCR; TCRdb holds only in-frame clones, not every one. This table holds some 150,000 clones, over 9.5% found once. The material sequenced was naive CD4+ T cells from blood. The receptors were gathered from a man aged 18 to 35 in good health. Both conserved end residues are part of each CDR3. A D gene is named only where the DNA matches it firmly. Clone size is not always given. Where it is, it says once, few, many or a class for expanded clones.

CDR3 length	V gene	clone size	D gene	J gene	CDR3 protein	CDR3 DNA
15	TRBV15	.	TRBD2	TRBJ2-5	CATSRAIAGLETQYF	TGTGCCACCAGCAGAGCGATAGCGGGGCTGGAGACCCAGTACTTC
14	TRBV5-1	.	TRBD1	TRBJ2-1	CASSLGTGGLEQFF	TGCGCCAGCAGCCTCGGGACAGGGGGCCTTGAGCAGTTCTTC
12	TRBV7-2	few	.	TRBJ1-2	CASRLTGQGYTF	TGTGCCAGCAGGTTGACAGGTCAAGGCTACACCTTC
14	TRBV6-6	.	TRBD1	TRBJ1-4	CASSYRDSSGKLFF	TGTGCCAGCAGTTACCGGGACAGTTCTGGAAAACTGTTTTTT
12	TRBV19	.	.	TRBJ2-7	CASRDQGYEQYF	TGTGCCAGTAGGGACCAGGGTTACGAGCAGTACTTC
14	TRBV11-2	few	TRBD1	TRBJ1-5	CASRSGTGNQPQHF	TGTGCCAGCAGATCGGGGACAGGGAATCAGCCCCAGCATTTT
12	TRBV28	.	.	TRBJ2-3	CASSSTVDTQYF	TGTGCCAGCAGTTCCACGGTTGATACGCAGTATTTT
15	TRBV30	few	.	TRBJ1-2	CAWTPGEAFNYGYTF	TGTGCCTGGACCCCGGGGGAGGCTTTTAACTATGGCTACACCTTC
12	TRBV6-1	few	.	TRBJ1-6	CASSGPSSPLHF	TGTGCCAGCAGTGGGCCATCATCACCCCTCCACTTT
13	TRBV7-2	many	TRBD2	TRBJ2-3	CASLAGGGDTQYF	TGTGCCAGCCTAGCGGGGGGAGGAGATACGCAGTATTTT
13	TRBV6-6	few	.	TRBJ2-7	CASSYTRGYEQYF	TGTGCCAGCAGTTACACCAGGGGATACGAGCAGTACTTC
15	TRBV4-3	.	.	TRBJ2-2	CASSNSAANTGELFF	TGCGCCAGCAGCAATAGCGCAGCGAACACCGGGGAGCTGTTTTTT
13	TRBV11-2	many	TRBD1	TRBJ2-4	CASSRQGADIQYF	TGTGCCAGCAGCCGACAGGGGGCGGACATTCAGTACTTC
14	TRBV9	few	.	TRBJ2-7	CASSATGTTYEQYF	TGTGCCAGCAGCGCCACCGGGACAACCTACGAGCAGTACTTC
16	TRBV7-7	few	TRBD2	TRBJ2-5	CASSISGGASQETQYF	TGTGCCAGCAGCATTAGCGGGGGGGCTTCACAAGAGACCCAGTACTTC
14	TRBV6-1	.	.	TRBJ1-4	CASNPGTTDEKLFF	TGTGCCAGCAACCCCGGGACAACTGATGAAAAACTGTTTTTT
14	TRBV19	few	.	TRBJ1-2	CASTSGGTPYGYTF	TGTGCCAGTACCAGCGGGGGGACTCCCTATGGCTACACCTTC
14	TRBV5-8	few	.	TRBJ2-3	CASSSYLGTDTQYF	TGTGCCAGCAGCTCCTATTTGGGCACAGATACGCAGTATTTT
15	TRBV7-9	.	.	TRBJ1-6	CASSLESGVGSPLHF	TGTGCCAGCAGCTTAGAGTCAGGGGTTGGTTCACCCCTCCACTTT
15	TRBV28	few	TRBD1	TRBJ1-2	CASSARQGADYGYTF	TGTGCCAGCAGTGCACGACAGGGGGCTGACTATGGCTACACCTTC
13	TRBV5-8	.	.	TRBJ1-2	CASSLQGLYGYTF	TGTGCCAGCAGCTTGCAGGGTCTCTATGGCTACACCTTC
15	TRBV30	few	TRBD2	TRBJ2-1	CAWSVRGSSYNEQFF	TGTGCCTGGAGTGTGCGGGGGAGCTCCTACAATGAGCAGTTCTTC
15	TRBV28	few	TRBD2	TRBJ2-1	CASSAPSGEYNEQFF	TGTGCCAGCAGCGCCCCTAGCGGGGAGTACAATGAGCAGTTCTTC
15	TRBV19	many	TRBD1	TRBJ2-7	CASSQTGGGFYEQYF	TGTGCCAGTAGTCAGACAGGGGGCGGATTCTACGAGCAGTACTTC
15	TRBV6-6	.	.	TRBJ2-1	CASHGETSSYNEQFF	TGTGCCAGTCACGGTGAGACTAGCTCCTACAATGAGCAGTTCTTC
13	TRBV6-5	.	TRBD1	TRBJ1-1	CASRGQALTEAFF	TGTGCCAGCAGAGGACAGGCGCTTACTGAAGCTTTCTTT
14	TRBV6-5	few	TRBD1	TRBJ2-7	CASRKGGQLYEQYF	TGTGCCAGCAGAAAAGGGGGACAGCTATACGAGCAGTACTTC
15	TRBV5-1	.	TRBD1	TRBJ2-7	CASSLGGTGAYEQYF	TGCGCCAGCAGCTTGGGGGGGACAGGAGCCTACGAGCAGTACTTC
16	TRBV6-5	few	.	TRBJ1-5	CASSYLPGDSNQPQHF	TGTGCCAGCAGTTATCTTCCAGGGGATAGCAATCAGCCCCAGCATTTT
14	TRBV4-2	few	.	TRBJ2-2	CASSQDRFTGELFF	TGTGCCAGCAGCCAAGACAGATTCACCGGGGAGCTGTTTTTT
15	TRBV7-7	.	TRBD1	TRBJ2-1	CASSLSGTGINEQFF	TGTGCCAGCAGCTTAAGCGGGACAGGGATTAATGAGCAGTTCTTC
17	TRBV4-3	.	.	TRBJ2-4	CASSQRQGGWPKNIQYF	TGCGCCAGCAGCCAACGACAGGGAGGATGGCCCAAAAACATTCAGTACTTC
15	TRBV2	few	TRBD1	TRBJ1-3	CASSDQGAPGNTIYF	TGTGCCAGCAGTGATCAGGGGGCGCCCGGAAACACCATATATTTT
13	TRBV4-2	.	TRBD2	TRBJ2-2	CASSQGLAGELFF	TGTGCCAGCAGCCAGGGACTAGCGGGGGAGCTGTTTTTT
15	TRBV28	.	TRBD1	TRBJ1-6	CASSPGTGSNSPLHF	TGTGCCAGCAGTCCCGGGACAGGGAGCAATTCACCCCTCCACTTT
17	TRBV4-1	few	TRBD1	TRBJ2-7	CASSQVKTGSLKDEQYF	TGCGCCAGCAGCCAAGTAAAGACAGGGTCTTTGAAGGACGAGCAGTACTTC
14	TRBV10-2	.	TRBD2	TRBJ2-7	CASTGLAGRYEQYF	TGCGCCAGCACCGGACTAGCGGGCCGATACGAGCAGTACTTC